This T cell receptor (beta chain) was captured in a study of blood T cell repertoires in COVID-19. About the research overall: COVID-19 samples from acute and convalescent phases originated in the United States, Italy and Spain. The cDNA or gDNA used as material had been derived from T cells, B-cell-depleted T cells, or PBMCs.

Germline V gene data show CDR1 as SGDLS and CDR2 as YYNGEE. This CDR3 comprises 15 residues. V was pared by 0 bases and J by 2 bases, with 9 bases between. As processed by the authors: Nucleated cell counts were estimated from reference gene primer amplification. Assay: immunoSEQ multiplex PCR; the TCRdb copy retains only in-frame clones and omits some. D and trimming come from the DNA, and the V and J calls and clone size come from that table. The table shows 250,000 or so clones, with around nine tenths occurring only once. Input material: peripheral blood. The chain recombines TRBV9 with TRBJ2-1, with D maybe TRBD2 (5 bases). This receptor was identified in a middle-aged man with active or convalescent COVID-19. CDR3 nucleotide sequence: TGTGCCAGCAGCGTAGAGTCGCGGGCCTACAATGAGCAGTTCTTC. Translation gives CASSVESRAYNEQFF.